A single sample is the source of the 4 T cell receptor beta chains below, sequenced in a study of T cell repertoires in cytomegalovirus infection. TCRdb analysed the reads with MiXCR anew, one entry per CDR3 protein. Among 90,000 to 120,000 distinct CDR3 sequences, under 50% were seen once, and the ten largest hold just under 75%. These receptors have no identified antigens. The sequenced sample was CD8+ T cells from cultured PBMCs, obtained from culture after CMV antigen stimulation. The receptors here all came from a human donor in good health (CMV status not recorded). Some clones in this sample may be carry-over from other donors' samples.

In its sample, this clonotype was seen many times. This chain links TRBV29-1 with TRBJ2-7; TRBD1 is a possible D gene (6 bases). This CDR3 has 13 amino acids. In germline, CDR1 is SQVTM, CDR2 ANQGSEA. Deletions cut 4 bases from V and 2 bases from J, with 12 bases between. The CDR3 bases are TGCAGCGTTGTTTTCAGGGACACCTACGAGCAGTACTTC. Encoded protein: CSVVFRDTYEQYF.

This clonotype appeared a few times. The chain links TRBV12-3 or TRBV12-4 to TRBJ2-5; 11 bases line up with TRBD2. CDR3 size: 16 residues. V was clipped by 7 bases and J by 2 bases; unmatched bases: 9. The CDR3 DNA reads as TGTGCCAGCACCGACCCGGGACTAGCGGATCAAGAGACCCAGTACTTC. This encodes CASTDPGLADQETQYF.

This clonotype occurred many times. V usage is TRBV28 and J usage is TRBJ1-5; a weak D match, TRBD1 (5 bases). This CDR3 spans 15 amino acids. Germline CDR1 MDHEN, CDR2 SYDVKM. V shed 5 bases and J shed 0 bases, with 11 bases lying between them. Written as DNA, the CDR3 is TGTGCCAGCAGTGTCTCGAGGGGTAGCAATCAGCCCCAGCATTTT. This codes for CASSVSRGSNQPQHF.

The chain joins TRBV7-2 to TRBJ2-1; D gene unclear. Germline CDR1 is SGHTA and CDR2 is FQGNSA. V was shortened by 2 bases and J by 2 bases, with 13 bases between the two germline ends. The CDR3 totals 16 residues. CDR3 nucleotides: TGTGCCAGCAGCTTATTGCAGATCTACACCTACAATGAGCAGTTCTTC. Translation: CASSLLQIYTYNEQFF.